This T cell receptor (beta chain) is drawn from a study of cytomegalovirus exposure and HLA in healthy donors. Findings and limits, study-wide: TRBV6-2, TRBV6-3 and other indistinguishable V segments were excluded.

PCR used 60 Vbeta primers and 13 Jbeta primers. TCRdb's copy holds only in-frame clones and misses some; the assay was immunoSEQ multiplex PCR. The data show about 200,000 clones, 65% to 80% seen once. This clone was picked up one time. Its matching antigen is unknown. Losses at the gene ends were 7 bases for V and 7 bases for J; bases not matched to a gene: 12. CDR1 is WSHSY and CDR2 is SAAADI in the germline V gene. There are 15 residues in the CDR3. The sequencing sample was made of PBMCs. The clonotype was recovered from a girl aged 2-10 years in good health and CMV-seronegative. The V gene is TRBV10-2, the J gene TRBJ1-2; the match to TRBD1 covers 10 bases. The CDR3, as DNA: TGCGCCAGCACAGGGGGGGACAGGGGAACGTTTGGCTACACCTTC. Its protein product is CASTGGDRGTFGYTF.